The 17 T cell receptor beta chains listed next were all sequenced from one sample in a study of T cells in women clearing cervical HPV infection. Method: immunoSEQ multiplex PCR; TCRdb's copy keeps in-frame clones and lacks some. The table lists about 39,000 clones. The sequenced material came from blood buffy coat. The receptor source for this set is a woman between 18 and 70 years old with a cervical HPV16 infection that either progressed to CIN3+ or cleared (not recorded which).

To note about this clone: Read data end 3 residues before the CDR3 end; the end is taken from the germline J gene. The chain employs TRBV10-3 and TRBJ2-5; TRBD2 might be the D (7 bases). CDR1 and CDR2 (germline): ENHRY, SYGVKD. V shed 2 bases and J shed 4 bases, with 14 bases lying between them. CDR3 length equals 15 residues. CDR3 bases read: TGTGCCATCAGTGAGGGGGGGGGCCAGCGAGAGACC. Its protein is CAISEGGGQRET. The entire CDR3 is CAISEGGGQRETQYF.

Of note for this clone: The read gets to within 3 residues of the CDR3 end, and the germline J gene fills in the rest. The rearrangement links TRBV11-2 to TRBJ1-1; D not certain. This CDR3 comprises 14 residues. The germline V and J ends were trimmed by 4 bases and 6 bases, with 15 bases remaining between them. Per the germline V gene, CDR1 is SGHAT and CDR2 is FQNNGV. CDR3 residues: CASSSVILVPEAFF. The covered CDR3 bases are TGTGCCAGCAGCTCGGTCATCTTGGTCCCTGAA.

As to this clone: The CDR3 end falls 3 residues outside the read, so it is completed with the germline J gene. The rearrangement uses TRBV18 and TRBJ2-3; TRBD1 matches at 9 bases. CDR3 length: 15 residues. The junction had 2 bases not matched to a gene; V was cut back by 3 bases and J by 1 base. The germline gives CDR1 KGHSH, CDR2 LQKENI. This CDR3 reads CASSPDRGGTDTQYF. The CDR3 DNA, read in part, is TGTGCCAGCTCACCGGACAGGGGTGGCACAGATACG.

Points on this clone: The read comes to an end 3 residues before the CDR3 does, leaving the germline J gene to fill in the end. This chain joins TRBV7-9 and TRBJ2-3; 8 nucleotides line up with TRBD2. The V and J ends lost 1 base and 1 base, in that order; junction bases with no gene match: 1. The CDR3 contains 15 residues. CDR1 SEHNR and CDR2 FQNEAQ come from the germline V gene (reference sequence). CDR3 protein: CASSLVGGGTDTQYF. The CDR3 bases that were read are TGTGCCAGCAGCTTAGTCGGGGGGGGCACAGATACG.

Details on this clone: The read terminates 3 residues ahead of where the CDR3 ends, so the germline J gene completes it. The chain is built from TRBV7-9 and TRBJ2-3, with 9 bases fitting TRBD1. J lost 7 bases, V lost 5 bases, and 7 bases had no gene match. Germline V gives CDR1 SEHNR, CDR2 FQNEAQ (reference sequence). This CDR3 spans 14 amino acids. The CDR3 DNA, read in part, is TGTGCCAGCAGCCGCGACAGGGGGAAGAATACG. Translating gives CASSRDRGKNT. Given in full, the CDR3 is CASSRDRGKNTQYF.

CDR3 protein: CASSLTGQGSSGANVLTF. The DNA read from the CDR3 is TGCGCCAGCAGCTTGACCGGACAGGGGAGCTCTGGGGCCAACGTC. The V and J genes are TRBV5-1 and TRBJ2-6; 9 nucleotides match TRBD1. The read stops 3 residues short of the end of the CDR3; the missing end is completed from the germline J gene. The CDR3 contains 18 residues. Losses at the gene ends were 1 base for V and 0 bases for J; bases not matched to a gene: 5. The germline gives CDR1 SGHRS, CDR2 YFSETQ.

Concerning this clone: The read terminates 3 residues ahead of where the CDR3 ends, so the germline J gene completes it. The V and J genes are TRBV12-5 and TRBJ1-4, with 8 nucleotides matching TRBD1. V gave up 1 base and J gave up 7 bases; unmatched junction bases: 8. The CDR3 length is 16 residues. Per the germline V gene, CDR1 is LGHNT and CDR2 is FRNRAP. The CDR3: CASGLGGQGRGEKLFF. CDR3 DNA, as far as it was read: TGTGCTAGTGGTTTGGGAGGACAGGGCCGGGGTGAAAAA.

CDR3 in amino acids: CASSTGQVRMNTEAFF. Partial CDR3 DNA: TGTGCCAGCAGCACAGGACAGGTTCGCATGAACACTGAA. V is TRBV5-4 and J is TRBJ1-1; TRBD1 matches at 7 bases. The CDR3 end falls 3 residues outside the read, so it is completed with the germline J gene. Per the germline V gene, CDR1 is SGHNT and CDR2 is YYREEE (reference sequence). There are 16 residues in the CDR3. The V segment lost 4 bases and the J segment 0 bases; nucleotides outside the gene matches: 9.

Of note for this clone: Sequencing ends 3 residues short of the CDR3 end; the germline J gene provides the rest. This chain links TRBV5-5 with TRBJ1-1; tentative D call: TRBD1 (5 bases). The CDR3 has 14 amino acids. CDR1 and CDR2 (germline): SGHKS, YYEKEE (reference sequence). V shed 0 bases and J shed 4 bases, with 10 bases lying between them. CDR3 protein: CASSLEAGPTEAFF. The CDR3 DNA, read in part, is TGTGCCAGCAGCTTGGAGGCGGGGCCCACTGAA.

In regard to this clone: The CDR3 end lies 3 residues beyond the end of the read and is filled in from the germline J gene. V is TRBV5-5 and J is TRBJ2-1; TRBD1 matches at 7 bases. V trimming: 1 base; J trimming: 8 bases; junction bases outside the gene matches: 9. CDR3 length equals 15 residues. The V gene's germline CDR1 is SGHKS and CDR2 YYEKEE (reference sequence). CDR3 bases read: TGTGCCAGCAGCTTGCAGGGACAGTTTATTGATGAG. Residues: CASSLQGQFIDE. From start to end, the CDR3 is CASSLQGQFIDEQFF.

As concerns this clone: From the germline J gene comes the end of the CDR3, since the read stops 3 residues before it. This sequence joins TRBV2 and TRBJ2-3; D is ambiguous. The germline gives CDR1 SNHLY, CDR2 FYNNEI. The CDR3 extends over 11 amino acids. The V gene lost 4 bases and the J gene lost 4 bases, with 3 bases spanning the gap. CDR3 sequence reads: CASSASDTQYF. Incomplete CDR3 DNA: TGTGCCAGCAGTGCATCAGATACG.

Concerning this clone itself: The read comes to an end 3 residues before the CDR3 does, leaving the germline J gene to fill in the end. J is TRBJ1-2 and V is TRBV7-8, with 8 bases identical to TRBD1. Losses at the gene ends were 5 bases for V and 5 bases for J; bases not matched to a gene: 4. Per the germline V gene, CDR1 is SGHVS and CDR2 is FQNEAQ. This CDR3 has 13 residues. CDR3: CASSPTGGYGYTF. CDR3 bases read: TGTGCCAGCAGCCCTACAGGGGGATATGGC.

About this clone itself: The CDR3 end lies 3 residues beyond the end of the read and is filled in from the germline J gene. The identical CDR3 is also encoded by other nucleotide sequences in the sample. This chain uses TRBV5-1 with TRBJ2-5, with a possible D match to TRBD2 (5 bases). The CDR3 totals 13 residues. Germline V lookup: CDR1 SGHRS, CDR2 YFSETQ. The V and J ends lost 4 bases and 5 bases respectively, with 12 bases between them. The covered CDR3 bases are TGCGCCAGCAGCCCTGCGGGTGGGGAGACC. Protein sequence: CASSPAGGET. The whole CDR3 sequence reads CASSPAGGETQYF.

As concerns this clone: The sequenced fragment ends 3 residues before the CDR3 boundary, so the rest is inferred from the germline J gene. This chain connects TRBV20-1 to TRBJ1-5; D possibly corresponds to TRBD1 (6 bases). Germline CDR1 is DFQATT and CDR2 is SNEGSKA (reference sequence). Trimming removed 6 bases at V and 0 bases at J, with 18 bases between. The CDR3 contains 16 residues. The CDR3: CSAVSRGSGSNQPQHF. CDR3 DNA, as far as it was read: TGCAGTGCCGTTTCCAGGGGTTCGGGTAGCAATCAGCCC.

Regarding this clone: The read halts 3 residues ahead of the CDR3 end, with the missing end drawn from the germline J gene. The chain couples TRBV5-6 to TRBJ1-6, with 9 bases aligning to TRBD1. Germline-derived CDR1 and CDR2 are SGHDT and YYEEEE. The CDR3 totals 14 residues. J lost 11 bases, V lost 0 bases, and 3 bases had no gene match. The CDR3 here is CASSLGQGGAPLHF. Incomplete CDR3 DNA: TGTGCCAGCAGCTTGGGACAGGGGGGGGCACCC.

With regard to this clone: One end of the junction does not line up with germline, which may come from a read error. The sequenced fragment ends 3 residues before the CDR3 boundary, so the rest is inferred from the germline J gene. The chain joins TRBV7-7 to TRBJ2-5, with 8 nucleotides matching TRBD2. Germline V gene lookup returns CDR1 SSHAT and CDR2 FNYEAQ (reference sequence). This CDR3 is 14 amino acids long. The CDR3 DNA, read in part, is TGTGCTAGCAGCCCCTCTCGGGGGGGAGAGACC. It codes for CASSPSRGGET. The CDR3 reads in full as CASSPSRGGETQYF.

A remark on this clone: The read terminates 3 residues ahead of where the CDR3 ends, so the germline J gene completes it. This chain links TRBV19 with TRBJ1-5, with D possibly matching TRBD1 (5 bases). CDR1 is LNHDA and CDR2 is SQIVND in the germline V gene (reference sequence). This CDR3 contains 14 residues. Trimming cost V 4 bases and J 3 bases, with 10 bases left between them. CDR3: CASSTRQINQPQHF. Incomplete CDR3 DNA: TGTGCCAGTAGTACTAGACAGATCAATCAGCCC.